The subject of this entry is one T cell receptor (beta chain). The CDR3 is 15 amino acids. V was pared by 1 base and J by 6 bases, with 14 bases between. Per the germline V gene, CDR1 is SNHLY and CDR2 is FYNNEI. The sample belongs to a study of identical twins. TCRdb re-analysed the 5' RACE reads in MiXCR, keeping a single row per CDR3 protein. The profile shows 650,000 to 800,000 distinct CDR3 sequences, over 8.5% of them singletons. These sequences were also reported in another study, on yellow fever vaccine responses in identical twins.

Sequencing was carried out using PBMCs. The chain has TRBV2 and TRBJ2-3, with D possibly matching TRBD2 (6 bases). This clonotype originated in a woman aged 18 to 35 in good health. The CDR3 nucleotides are TGTGCCAGCAGTGAAGGTCTAGGGGAGGTGGATACGCAGTATTTT. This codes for CASSEGLGEVDTQYF. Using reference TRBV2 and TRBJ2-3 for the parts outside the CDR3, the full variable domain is EPEVTQTPSHQVTQMGQEVILRCVPISNHLYFYWYRQILGQKVEFLVSFYNNEISEKSEIFDDQFSVERPDGSNFTLKIRSTKLEDSAMYFCASSEGLGEVDTQYFGPGTRLTVL.